The clone carrying this TCR beta chain was detected only a few times. Germline CDR1 is SGHNT and CDR2 is YENEEA. The V and J ends lost 1 base and 2 bases, in that order; junction bases with no gene match: 8. CDR3 length: 17 amino acids. This entry belongs to a study of read filtering for tumor transcriptome and immune sequencing. Study-level information: R-ISS stage counts were eight or nine for I, approximately 15 for II, more than 5 for III. TCR-mapped reads were about 3.5 to 10.27 million with IR-seq versus about 85 to 1,300 with RNA-seq.

At the time of active disease, bone marrow was collected from every patient. The library was built from 400 ng RNA with molecular barcoded adaptors for alpha/delta and beta/gamma chains. TCRdb recomputed calls from the reads with MiXCR, one row per CDR3 protein. This sample has nearly 60,000 distinct CDR3 sequences, with about 12% found just once. The TCR was taken from a donor aged 40 or older with multiple myeloma. The chain links TRBV11-3 to TRBJ1-5; 7 nucleotides agree with TRBD1. Specimen: a population of CD138-negative cells sorted from bone marrow. Here the CDR3 DNA reads TGTGCCAGCAGCTTAGTCGTTAGGGGGCCGGGCAATCAGCCCCAGCATTTT. Translated: CASSLVVRGPGNQPQHF.